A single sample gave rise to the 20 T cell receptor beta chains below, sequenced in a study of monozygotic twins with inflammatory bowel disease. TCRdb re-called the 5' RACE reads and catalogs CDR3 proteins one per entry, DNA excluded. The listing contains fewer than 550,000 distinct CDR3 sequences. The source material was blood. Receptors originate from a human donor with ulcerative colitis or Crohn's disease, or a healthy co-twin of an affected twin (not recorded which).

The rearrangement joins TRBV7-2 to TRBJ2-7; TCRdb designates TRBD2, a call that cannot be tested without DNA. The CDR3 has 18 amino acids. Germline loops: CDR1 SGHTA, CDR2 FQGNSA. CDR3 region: CASSLAHPSGSSSYEQYF.

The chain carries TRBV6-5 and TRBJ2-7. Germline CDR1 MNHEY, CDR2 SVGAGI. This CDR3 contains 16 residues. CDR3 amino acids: CASSYSADLTFYEQYF.

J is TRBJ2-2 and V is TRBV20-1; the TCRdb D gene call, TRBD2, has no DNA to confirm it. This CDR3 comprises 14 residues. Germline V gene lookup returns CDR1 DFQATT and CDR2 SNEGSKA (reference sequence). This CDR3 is CSAQGLLNTGELFF.

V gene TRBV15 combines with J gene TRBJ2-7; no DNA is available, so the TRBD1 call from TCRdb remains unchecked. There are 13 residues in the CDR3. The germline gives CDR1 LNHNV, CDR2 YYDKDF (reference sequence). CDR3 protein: CATARDSPYEQYF. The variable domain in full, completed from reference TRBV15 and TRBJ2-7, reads DAMVIQNPRYQVTQFGKPVTLSCSQTLNHNVMYWYQQKSSQAPKLLFHYYDKDFNNEADTPDNFQSRRPNTSFCFLDIRSPGLGDTAMYLCATARDSPYEQYFGPGTRLTVT.

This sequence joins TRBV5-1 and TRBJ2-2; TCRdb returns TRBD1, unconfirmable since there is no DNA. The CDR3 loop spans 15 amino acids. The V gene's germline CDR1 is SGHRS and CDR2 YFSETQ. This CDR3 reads CASSLNSGGTGELFF.

The CDR3 is CASSLYREDTQYF. J is TRBJ2-3 and V is TRBV28. Germline CDR1 is MDHEN and CDR2 is SYDVKM. This CDR3 spans 13 amino acids.

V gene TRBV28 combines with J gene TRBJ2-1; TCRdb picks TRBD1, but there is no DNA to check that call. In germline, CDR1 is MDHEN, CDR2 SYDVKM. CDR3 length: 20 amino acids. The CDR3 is CASSLNPRRTGNPLSNEQFF. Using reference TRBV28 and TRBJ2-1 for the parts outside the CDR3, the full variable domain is DVKVTQSSRYLVKRTGEKVFLECVQDMDHENMFWYRQDPGLGLRLIYFSYDVKMKEKGDIPEGYSVSREKKERFSLILESASTNQTSMYLCASSLNPRRTGNPLSNEQFFGPGTRLTVL.

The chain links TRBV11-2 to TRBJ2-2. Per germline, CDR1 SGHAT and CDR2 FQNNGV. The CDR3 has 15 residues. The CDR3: CASSLGHVNTGELFF.

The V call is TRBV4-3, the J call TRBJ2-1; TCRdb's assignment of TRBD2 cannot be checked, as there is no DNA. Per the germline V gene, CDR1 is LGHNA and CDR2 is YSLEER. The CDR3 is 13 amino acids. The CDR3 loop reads CASSQRTADEQFF.

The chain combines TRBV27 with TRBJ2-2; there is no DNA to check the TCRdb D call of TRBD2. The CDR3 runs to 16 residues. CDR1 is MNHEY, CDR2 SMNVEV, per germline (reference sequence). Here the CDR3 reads CASSLILAGGAGELFF.

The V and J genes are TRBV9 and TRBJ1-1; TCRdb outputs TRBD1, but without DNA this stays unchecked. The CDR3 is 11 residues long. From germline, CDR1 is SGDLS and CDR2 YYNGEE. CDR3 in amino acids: CASSPSRGAFF.

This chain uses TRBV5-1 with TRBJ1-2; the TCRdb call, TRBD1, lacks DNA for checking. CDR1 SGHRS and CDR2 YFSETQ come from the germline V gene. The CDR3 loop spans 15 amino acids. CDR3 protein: CASSVGTGAVDGYTF.

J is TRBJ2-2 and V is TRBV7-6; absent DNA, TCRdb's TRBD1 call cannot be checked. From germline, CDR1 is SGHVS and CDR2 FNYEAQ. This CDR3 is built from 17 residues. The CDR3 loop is CASSHQTGGAGTGELFF.

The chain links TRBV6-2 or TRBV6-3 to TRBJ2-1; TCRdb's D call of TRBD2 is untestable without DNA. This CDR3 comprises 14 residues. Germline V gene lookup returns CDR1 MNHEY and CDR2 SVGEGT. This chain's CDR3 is CASLAGGPYNEQFF.

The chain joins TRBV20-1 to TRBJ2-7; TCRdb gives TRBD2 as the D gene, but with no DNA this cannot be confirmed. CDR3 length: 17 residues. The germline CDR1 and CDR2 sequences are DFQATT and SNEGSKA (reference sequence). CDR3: CSARVRLAGSPPYEQYF.

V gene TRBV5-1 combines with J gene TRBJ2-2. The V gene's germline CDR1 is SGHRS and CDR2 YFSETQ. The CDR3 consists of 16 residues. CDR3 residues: CASSLYVAVSTGELFF.

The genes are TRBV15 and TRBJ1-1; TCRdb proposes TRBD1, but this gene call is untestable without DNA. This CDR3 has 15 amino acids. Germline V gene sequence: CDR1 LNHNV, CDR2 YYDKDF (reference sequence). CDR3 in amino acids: CATSRVKGDYTEAFF.

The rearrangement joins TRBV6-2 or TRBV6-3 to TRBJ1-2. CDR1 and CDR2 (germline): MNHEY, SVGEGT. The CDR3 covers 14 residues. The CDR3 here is CASRTGPRLYGYTF.

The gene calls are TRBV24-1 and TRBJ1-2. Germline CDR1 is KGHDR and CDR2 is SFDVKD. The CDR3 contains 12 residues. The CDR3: CAKRWYGYGYTF.

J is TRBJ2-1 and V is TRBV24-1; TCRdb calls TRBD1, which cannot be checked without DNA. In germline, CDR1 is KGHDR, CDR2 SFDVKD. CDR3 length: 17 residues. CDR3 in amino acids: CATSEDRGLGPYNEQFF.